This T cell receptor beta chain was profiled in a study of cytomegalovirus exposure and HLA in healthy donors. Study-level findings and limits: From TCR beta sequences, most subjects' HLA-A and HLA-B alleles were reportedly predicted accurately.

V gave up 0 bases and J gave up 0 bases, with 14 bases separating them. This CDR3 region has 17 residues. Per the germline V gene, CDR1 is KGHSH and CDR2 is LQKENI. The table lists this clone with a few counts. Its antigen is still unknown. Vbeta (60) and Jbeta (13) primers were used in the PCR. Clones were sequenced by immunoSEQ multiplex PCR, and TCRdb holds only the in-frame ones, with some missing. The sample lists around 150,000 clones, approximately 80% occurring once. The sample comprised PBMCs. J is TRBJ1-1 and V is TRBV18; maybe TRBD1 (6 bases). This receptor was identified in a male donor in good health and CMV-seropositive. The CDR3 nucleotides are TGTGCCAGCTCACCACCAGGACAGCTCCCTATGAACACTGAAGCTTTCTTT. Protein sequence: CASSPPGQLPMNTEAFF.